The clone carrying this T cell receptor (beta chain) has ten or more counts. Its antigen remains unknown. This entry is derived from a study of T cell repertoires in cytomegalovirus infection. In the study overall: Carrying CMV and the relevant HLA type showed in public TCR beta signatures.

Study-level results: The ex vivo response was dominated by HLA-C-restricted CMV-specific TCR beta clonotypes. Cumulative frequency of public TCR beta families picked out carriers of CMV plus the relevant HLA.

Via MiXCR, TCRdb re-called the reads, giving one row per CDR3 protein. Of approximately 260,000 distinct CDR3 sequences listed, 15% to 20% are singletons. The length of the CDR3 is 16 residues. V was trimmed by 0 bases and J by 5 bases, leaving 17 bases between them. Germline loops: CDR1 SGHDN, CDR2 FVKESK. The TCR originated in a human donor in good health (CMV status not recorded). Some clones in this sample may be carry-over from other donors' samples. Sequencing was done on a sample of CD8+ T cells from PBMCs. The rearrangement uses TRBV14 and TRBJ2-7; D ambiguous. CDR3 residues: CASSQDRAGLGNEQYF. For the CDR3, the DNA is TGTGCCAGCAGCCAAGATAGGGCCGGCTTGGGTAACGAGCAGTACTTC.